Shown below are 27 T cell receptor beta chains from a single sample sequenced in a study of shared clonotypes between healthy human individuals. Assay used: immunoSEQ multiplex PCR; TCRdb lists only in-frame clones, some missing. The data contain about a million clones, more than 60% of them singletons. Specimen: memory CD4+ T cells sorted from blood. Subset meaning: CD45RA-negative fraction. The source of these receptors is a man aged 18 to 30 in good health.

About this clone itself: The sample carries other DNA sequences with the same CDR3. J is TRBJ2-3 and V is TRBV7-2; possibly TRBD2 for D (6 bases). This CDR3 comprises 14 residues. Germline CDR1 is SGHTA and CDR2 is FQGNSA. Trimming stripped 1 base from V and 3 bases from J, with 8 bases between. The CDR3 region has the DNA TGTGCCAGCAGCTTAGGGGGGAGGACAGATACGCAGTATTTT. Protein product: CASSLGGRTDTQYF.

This rearrangement joins TRBV2 to TRBJ1-6, with a weak D call TRBD1 (5 bases). V shed 6 bases and J shed 7 bases, with 10 bases lying between them. The CDR3 contains 13 residues. Germline loops: CDR1 SNHLY, CDR2 FYNNEI. As DNA, the CDR3 is TGTGCCAGCAGCGGGGACGGCAATTCACCCCTCCACTTT. Amino acids: CASSGDGNSPLHF. Filled out from reference TRBV2 and TRBJ1-6, the complete variable domain reads EPEVTQTPSHQVTQMGQEVILRCVPISNHLYFYWYRQILGQKVEFLVSFYNNEISEKSEIFDDQFSVERPDGSNFTLKIRSTKLEDSAMYFCASSGDGNSPLHFGNGTRLTVT.

The chain recombines TRBV5-1 with TRBJ2-3; 9 bases are a match to TRBD2. Germline-derived CDR1 and CDR2 are SGHRS and YFSETQ. CDR3 length: 14 residues. V gave up 9 bases and J gave up 3 bases; unmatched junction bases: 8. The DNA for the CDR3 is TGCGCCACTACAGCGGGAGGCCTGACAGATACGCAGTATTTT. It translates to CATTAGGLTDTQYF.

This sequence joins TRBV4-2 and TRBJ1-1; D is undetermined. Germline V gene lookup returns CDR1 LGHNA and CDR2 YNFKEQ. The CDR3 contains 16 residues. Trimming removed 2 bases at V and 2 bases at J, with 15 bases between. The CDR3 sequence is CASSQSLQTLNTEAFF. DNA for the CDR3: TGTGCCAGCAGCCAATCGTTACAGACACTAAACACTGAAGCTTTCTTT.

The CDR3: CASSLVPDRGRGYGYTF. As DNA, the CDR3 is TGTGCCAGCAGCTTAGTGCCTGACAGGGGGCGCGGATATGGCTACACCTTC. The chain joins TRBV7-2 to TRBJ1-2; 10 nucleotides line up with TRBD1. V was clipped by 1 base and J by 5 bases; unmatched bases: 10. CDR1 is SGHTA, CDR2 FQGNSA, per germline. CDR3 length: 17 amino acids.

The rearrangement links TRBV10-3 to TRBJ1-5; D not resolved. Germline CDR1 reads ENHRY; CDR2 reads SYGVKD. V was clipped by 5 bases and J by 3 bases, with 14 bases between them. The CDR3 is made up of 15 amino acids. CDR3 amino acids: CAISNDGILNQPQHF. Written as DNA, the CDR3 is TGTGCCATCAGTAACGACGGGATACTCAATCAGCCCCAGCATTTT.

The rearrangement links TRBV18 to TRBJ2-5; 10 nucleotides match TRBD1. Germline CDR1 is KGHSH and CDR2 is LQKENI. V was clipped by 6 bases and J by 4 bases; unmatched bases: 8. This CDR3 region has 15 residues. CDR3 sequence reads: CASSRGTGAAETQYF. For the CDR3, the DNA is TGTGCCAGCTCCCGTGGGACAGGGGCAGCAGAGACCCAGTACTTC.

The V call is TRBV7-2, the J call TRBJ1-1; D ambiguous. Germline CDR1 SGHTA, CDR2 FQGNSA. The CDR3 has 13 amino acids. V dropped 3 bases and J dropped 8 bases, with 13 bases sitting between them. CDR3 coding DNA: TGTGCCAGCAGCTTGGAGGTGGGAGGCGAAGCTTTCTTT. It translates to CASSLEVGGEAFF.

The V call is TRBV21-1, the J call TRBJ2-5; TRBD1, the D gene given by the table, was not confirmed from the DNA. TRBV21-1 is described as a pseudogene. This CDR3 spans 15 amino acids. DNA for the CDR3: TGTGCCAGCAGCAAAGAATTCCCATACCAAGAGACCCAGTACTTC. It specifies CASSKEFPYQETQYF.

CDR3 sequence (DNA): TGTGCCAGCAGCTTGGACAGGGGGTGGTCTGAAGCTTTCTTT. This sequence encodes CASSLDRGWSEAFF. The chain joins TRBV5-4 to TRBJ1-1; 8 positions agree with TRBD1. V shed 0 bases and J 6 bases; nucleotides not matched to a gene: 4. Germline V gene data show CDR1 as SGHNT and CDR2 as YYREEE (reference sequence). The CDR3 is 14 amino acids. Supplemented by reference TRBV5-4 and TRBJ1-1, the full variable domain reads ETGVTQSPTHLIKTRGQQVTLRCSSQSGHNTVSWYQQALGQGPQFIFQYYREEENGRGNFPPRFSGLQFPNYSSELNVNALELDDSALYLCASSLDRGWSEAFFGQGTRLTVV.

This chain uses TRBV11-1 with TRBJ2-7; D ambiguous. The germline V gene has CDR1 SGHAT and CDR2 FQDESV (reference sequence). Trimming pared 1 base from V and 4 bases from J, leaving 8 bases between. This CDR3 comprises 13 residues. The CDR3 region is CASSLDANYEQYF. For the CDR3, the DNA is TGTGCCAGCAGCTTAGATGCCAATTACGAGCAGTACTTC.

This clone has a single count. The V and J genes are TRBV5-8 and TRBJ2-3, with TRBD2 identical over 7 bases. The ends lost 10 bases at V and 2 bases at J; junction bases unmatched: 7. This CDR3 region has 13 residues. Germline CDR1 is SGHTS and CDR2 is YDEGEE. The CDR3, as DNA: TGTGCCCAAGGGAGGGACCACACAGATACGCAGTATTTT. Its translation is CAQGRDHTDTQYF.

The rearrangement joins TRBV2 to TRBJ2-3, with 7 positions matching TRBD2. The V gene's germline CDR1 is SNHLY and CDR2 FYNNEI. V dropped 10 bases and J dropped 6; count of bases not matched to a gene: 7. CDR3 length: 12 amino acids. This CDR3 reads CATSGTADTQYF. The CDR3 DNA is TGTGCCACCAGCGGGACGGCGGATACGCAGTATTTT. The entire variable domain, with the rest obtained from reference TRBV2 and TRBJ2-3, is as follows: EPEVTQTPSHQVTQMGQEVILRCVPISNHLYFYWYRQILGQKVEFLVSFYNNEISEKSEIFDDQFSVERPDGSNFTLKIRSTKLEDSAMYFCATSGTADTQYFGPGTRLTVL.

The chain joins TRBV14 to TRBJ1-2; D ambiguous. In germline, CDR1 is SGHDN, CDR2 FVKESK. Trimming took 1 base from V and 3 from J, leaving 6 bases between them. The CDR3 covers 13 residues. The CDR3 protein is CASSQVIDYGYTF. The DNA of the CDR3 is TGTGCCAGCAGCCAAGTCATAGACTATGGCTACACCTTC.

The V gene is TRBV18, the J gene TRBJ2-5; TRBD1 agrees at 8 bases. Germline assignment: CDR1 KGHSH and CDR2 LQKENI. CDR3 length equals 16 residues. J was trimmed by 4 bases and V by 2 bases; bases with no gene match: 9. The CDR3 DNA reads as TGTGCCAGCTCACCAATCCCAGGGGGCTTCAGAGAGACCCAGTACTTC. Protein sequence: CASSPIPGGFRETQYF.

This chain connects TRBV2 to TRBJ2-3; D is unclear. The CDR3 length is 10 residues. V was clipped by 6 bases and J by 8 bases, with 6 bases between them. Germline V gene data show CDR1 as SNHLY and CDR2 as FYNNEI. The CDR3 region is CASSISTQYF. Here the CDR3 DNA reads TGTGCCAGCAGCATCAGTACGCAGTATTTT.

The chain carries TRBV10-3 and TRBJ2-6; maybe TRBD1 (6 bases). The CDR3 spans 16 residues. Trimming shortened V by 1 base and J by 0 bases, and 7 bases separated the two germline ends. CDR1 and CDR2 (germline): ENHRY, SYGVKD. The CDR3 sequence: CAISEYRDSGANVLTF. The CDR3 DNA reads as TGTGCCATCAGTGAGTACAGGGACTCTGGGGCCAACGTCCTGACTTTC.

The chain carries TRBV5-1 and TRBJ2-1; TRBD1 agrees at 8 bases. V trimming: 3 bases; J trimming: 3 bases; junction bases outside the gene matches: 5. Germline V lookup: CDR1 SGHRS, CDR2 YFSETQ. This CDR3 contains 15 residues. In DNA, the CDR3 is TGCGCCAGCAGCTCCCAGGGGGCTGTCTACAATGAGCAGTTCTTC. Protein: CASSSQGAVYNEQFF.

About this clone: Other DNA variants within this sample encode the same CDR3. The J gene is TRBJ1-6, the V gene TRBV7-2; D unresolved. V dropped 3 bases and J dropped 7 bases, with 4 bases sitting between them. From germline, CDR1 is SGHTA and CDR2 FQGNSA. The CDR3 has 12 amino acids. CDR3 in amino acids: CASSFQNSPLHF. CDR3 DNA: TGTGCCAGCAGCTTCCAGAATTCACCCCTCCACTTT.

CDR3 region: CGTTVSYEQYF. The CDR3 DNA sequence: TGTGGCACTACAGTATCCTACGAGCAGTACTTC. The gene calls are TRBV6-1 and TRBJ2-7, with D unclear. The CDR3 extends over 11 amino acids. Germline V CDR1 and CDR2: MNHNS, SASEGT.

The chain joins TRBV5-1 to TRBJ2-1; D is ambiguous. The CDR3 has 15 amino acids. Per the germline V gene, CDR1 is SGHRS and CDR2 is YFSETQ. V lost 4 bases to trimming and J lost 0 bases, with 11 bases between them. The CDR3 sequence: CASSIAVGSYNEQFF. CDR3 bases: TGCGCCAGCAGCATAGCTGTTGGCTCCTACAATGAGCAGTTCTTC.

About this clone: Mismatch with germline at one junction end may stem from a read error. The genes are TRBV7-7 and TRBJ2-2; D is uncertain. This CDR3 is built from 14 residues. Germline V lookup: CDR1 SSHAT, CDR2 FNYEAQ (reference sequence). In DNA form, the CDR3 reads TGTGCTAGCAGCGCTCAACCCTACACCGGGGAGCTGTTTTTT. This encodes CASSAQPYTGELFF.

As concerns this clone: The sample has other DNA sequences that encode this CDR3 too. V is TRBV18 and J is TRBJ1-6, with TRBD1 as a possible D gene (5 bases). The V end was cut by 3 bases, the J end by 9 bases, with 9 bases between. Per the germline V gene, CDR1 is KGHSH and CDR2 is LQKENI. The CDR3 has 13 amino acids. CDR3 residues: CASSPPTGSPLHF. CDR3 in DNA: TGTGCCAGCTCACCTCCTACAGGTTCACCCCTCCACTTT.

V usage is TRBV15 and J usage is TRBJ1-2; D gene uncertain. The CDR3 totals 16 residues. Germline loops: CDR1 LNHNV, CDR2 YYDKDF (reference sequence). Trimming cost V 0 bases and J 7 bases, with 18 bases left between them. CDR3 DNA sequence: TGTGCCACCAGCAGAGATCCACAAACTCTGGGAGCTGGCTACACCTTC. It specifies CATSRDPQTLGAGYTF.

The gene calls are TRBV7-2 and TRBJ2-1; 7 bases line up with TRBD2. Looked up from germline, CDR1 is SGHTA and CDR2 is FQGNSA. This CDR3 has 15 residues. The V segment lost 7 bases and the J segment 4 bases; nucleotides outside the gene matches: 10. CDR3 sequence: CASNKGGLGYNEQFF. The CDR3 region has the DNA TGTGCCAGCAACAAGGGAGGGTTGGGGTACAATGAGCAGTTCTTC.

The chain couples TRBV5-4 to TRBJ2-1; 10 bases fit TRBD1. Germline V lookup: CDR1 SGHNT, CDR2 YYREEE (reference sequence). The CDR3 is made up of 17 amino acids. J was trimmed by 6 bases and V by 0 bases; bases with no gene match: 9. The CDR3 protein is CASSLVWGQGRSNEQFF. The DNA for the CDR3 is TGTGCCAGCAGCTTGGTATGGGGACAGGGGAGATCCAATGAGCAGTTCTTC.

J is TRBJ1-1 and V is TRBV19, with a possible D match to TRBD1 (5 bases). Per germline, CDR1 LNHDA and CDR2 SQIVND (reference sequence). CDR3 length equals 14 residues. With 6 bases removed from V and 2 bases from J, the gap between germline ends came to 13 bases. The CDR3 nucleotides are TGTGCCAGTAGCCCGCAGGGAGTTAACACTGAAGCTTTCTTT. This translates into CASSPQGVNTEAFF.